This TCR beta chain appears in the sequencing data of a study of human T cells and chemical hapten exposure. Study in general: Small pooled library volume differences chiefly drove per-sample TCR yield variation.

Germline V gene data show CDR1 as MNHEY and CDR2 as SMNVEV (reference sequence). This CDR3 has 16 amino acids. Losses at the gene ends were 6 bases for V and 9 bases for J; bases not matched to a gene: 13. Authors' processing steps: About 97,000 TCRs per sample was the median, with a range of roughly 23,224 to 750,000. TCRdb called the RACE reads again in MiXCR, with one record for every CDR3 protein. Clone size and V and J calls follow TCRdb, not the original study. This sample has more than 70,000 distinct CDR3 sequences, with approximately 9.7% found just once. This sample's time point: healthy volunteer bleed at 2 weeks. Whole blood that had not been fractionated was the source of extracted total RNA. This clonotype was detected ten times or more.

The material sequenced was whole blood. The receptor was isolated from a female donor in good health. Some clones in this sample may be carry-over from other donors' samples. V gene TRBV27 combines with J gene TRBJ2-1; 11 nucleotides align to TRBD1. As DNA, the CDR3 is TGTGCCAGCAGAATCGGACAGGGGGCAAGTTTTAGTGAGCAGTTCTTC. As protein: CASRIGQGASFSEQFF.